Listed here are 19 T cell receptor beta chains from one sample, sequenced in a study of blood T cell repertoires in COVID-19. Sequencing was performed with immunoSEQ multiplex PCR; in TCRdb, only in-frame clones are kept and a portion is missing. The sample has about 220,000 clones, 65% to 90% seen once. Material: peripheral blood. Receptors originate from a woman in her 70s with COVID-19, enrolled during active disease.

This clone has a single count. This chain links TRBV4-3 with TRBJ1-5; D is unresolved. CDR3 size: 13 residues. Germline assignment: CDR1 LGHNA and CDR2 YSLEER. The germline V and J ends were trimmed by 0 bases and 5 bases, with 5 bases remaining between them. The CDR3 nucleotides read TGCGCCAGCAGCCAAGACGGTGATCAGCCCCAGCATTTT. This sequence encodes CASSQDGDQPQHF.

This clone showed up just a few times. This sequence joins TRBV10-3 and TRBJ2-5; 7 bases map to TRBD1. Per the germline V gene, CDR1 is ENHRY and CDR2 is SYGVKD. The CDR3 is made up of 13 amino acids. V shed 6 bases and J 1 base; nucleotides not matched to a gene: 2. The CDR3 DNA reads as TGTGCCATCAGCCCAGGGGGCCAAGAGACCCAGTACTTC. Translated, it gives CAISPGGQETQYF.

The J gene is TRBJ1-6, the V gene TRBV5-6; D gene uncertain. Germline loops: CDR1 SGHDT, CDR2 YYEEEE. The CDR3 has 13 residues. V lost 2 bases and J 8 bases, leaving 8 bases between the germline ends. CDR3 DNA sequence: TGTGCCAGCAGCTTTCCTAGCCATTCACCCCTCCACTTT. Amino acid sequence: CASSFPSHSPLHF.

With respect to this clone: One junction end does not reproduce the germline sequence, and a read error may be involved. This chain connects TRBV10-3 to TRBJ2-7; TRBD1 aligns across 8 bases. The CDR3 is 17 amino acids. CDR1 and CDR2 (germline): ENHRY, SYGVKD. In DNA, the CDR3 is TGTGCCATCAGTGAGGGGGTTGGCAGGGGGCCCTTCTACGAGAAGTACTTC. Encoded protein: CAISEGVGRGPFYEKYF.

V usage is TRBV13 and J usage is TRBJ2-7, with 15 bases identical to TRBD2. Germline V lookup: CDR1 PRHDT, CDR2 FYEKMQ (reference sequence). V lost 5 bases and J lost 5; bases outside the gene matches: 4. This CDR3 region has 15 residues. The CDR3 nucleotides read TGTGCCAGCAGCACCCGGACTAGCGGGAGGGACGAGCAGTACTTC. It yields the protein CASSTRTSGRDEQYF.

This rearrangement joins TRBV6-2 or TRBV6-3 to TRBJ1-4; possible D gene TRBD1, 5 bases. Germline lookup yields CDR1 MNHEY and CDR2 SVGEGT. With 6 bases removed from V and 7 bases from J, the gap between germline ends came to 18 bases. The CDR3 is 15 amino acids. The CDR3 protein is CASSLTQGGFEKLFF. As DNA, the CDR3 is TGTGCCAGCAGCTTAACCCAGGGTGGTTTTGAAAAACTGTTTTTT.

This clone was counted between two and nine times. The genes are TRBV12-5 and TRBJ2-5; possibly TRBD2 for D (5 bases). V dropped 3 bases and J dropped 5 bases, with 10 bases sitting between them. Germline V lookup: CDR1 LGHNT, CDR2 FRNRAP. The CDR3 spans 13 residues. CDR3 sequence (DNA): TGTGCTAGTGGTTTCCGGCCGGGGGAGACCCAGTACTTC. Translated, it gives CASGFRPGETQYF.

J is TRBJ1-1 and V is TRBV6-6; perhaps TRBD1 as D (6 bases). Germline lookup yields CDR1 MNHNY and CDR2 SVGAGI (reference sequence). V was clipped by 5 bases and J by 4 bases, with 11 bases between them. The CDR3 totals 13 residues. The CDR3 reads CASSPSGVTEAFF. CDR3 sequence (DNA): TGTGCCAGCAGTCCCTCAGGGGTCACTGAAGCTTTCTTT.

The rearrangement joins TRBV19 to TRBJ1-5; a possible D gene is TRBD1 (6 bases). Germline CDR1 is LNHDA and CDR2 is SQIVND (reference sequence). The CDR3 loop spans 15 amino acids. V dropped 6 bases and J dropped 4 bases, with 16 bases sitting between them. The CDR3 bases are TGTGCCAGTAGCCCGGGACAAGCCGGGAATCAGCCCCAGCATTTT. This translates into CASSPGQAGNQPQHF.

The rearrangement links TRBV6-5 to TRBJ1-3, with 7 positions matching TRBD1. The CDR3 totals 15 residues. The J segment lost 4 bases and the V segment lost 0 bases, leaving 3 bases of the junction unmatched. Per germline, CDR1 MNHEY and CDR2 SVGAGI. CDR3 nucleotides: TGTGCCAGCAGTTACTCAGGGGGCACGGGAAACACCATATATTTT. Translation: CASSYSGGTGNTIYF.

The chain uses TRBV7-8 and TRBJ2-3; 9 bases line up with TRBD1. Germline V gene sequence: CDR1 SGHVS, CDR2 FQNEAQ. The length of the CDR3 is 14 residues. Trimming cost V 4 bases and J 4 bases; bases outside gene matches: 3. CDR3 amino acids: CASSSTGGADTQYF. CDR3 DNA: TGTGCCAGCAGCTCGACAGGGGGGGCAGATACGCAGTATTTT.

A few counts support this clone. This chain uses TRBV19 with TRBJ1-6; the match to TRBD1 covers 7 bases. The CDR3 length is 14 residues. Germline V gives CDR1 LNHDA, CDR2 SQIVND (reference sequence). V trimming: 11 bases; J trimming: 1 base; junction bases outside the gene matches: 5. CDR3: CACKGASYNSPLHF. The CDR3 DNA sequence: TGTGCCTGTAAGGGGGCGTCCTATAATTCACCCCTCCACTTT.

The CDR3 DNA is TGTGCCAGCAGCCAAGAGGGGGGTAGAGGCACTGAAGCTTTCTTT. Encoded protein: CASSQEGGRGTEAFF. This chain joins TRBV3-1 (or the pseudogene TRBV3-2) and TRBJ1-1, with a possible D match to TRBD1 (5 bases). Germline CDR1 reads LGHDT; CDR2 reads YNNKEL (reference sequence). V was shortened by 0 bases and J by 4 bases, with 12 bases between the two germline ends. The length of the CDR3 is 15 residues.

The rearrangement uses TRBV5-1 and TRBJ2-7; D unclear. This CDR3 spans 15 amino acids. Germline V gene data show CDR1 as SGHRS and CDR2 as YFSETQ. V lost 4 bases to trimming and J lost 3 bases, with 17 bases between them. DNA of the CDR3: TGCGCCAGCAGCCCCGGTTCTCGGGTTATCTACGAGCAGTACTTC. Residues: CASSPGSRVIYEQYF.

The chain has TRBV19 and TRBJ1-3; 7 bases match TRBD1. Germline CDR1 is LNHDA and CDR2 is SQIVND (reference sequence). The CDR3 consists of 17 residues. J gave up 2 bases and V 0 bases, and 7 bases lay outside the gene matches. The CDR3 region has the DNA TGTGCCAGTAGTATAGACTCGACCGGGACAGCTGGAAACACCATATATTTT. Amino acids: CASSIDSTGTAGNTIYF.

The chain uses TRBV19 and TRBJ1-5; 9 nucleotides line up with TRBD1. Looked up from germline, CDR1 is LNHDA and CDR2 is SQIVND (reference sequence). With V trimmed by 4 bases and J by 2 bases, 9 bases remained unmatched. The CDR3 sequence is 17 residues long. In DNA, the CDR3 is TGTGCCAGTAGTACGAACCCACAGGGGGCCGGCAATCAGCCCCAGCATTTT. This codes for CASSTNPQGAGNQPQHF.

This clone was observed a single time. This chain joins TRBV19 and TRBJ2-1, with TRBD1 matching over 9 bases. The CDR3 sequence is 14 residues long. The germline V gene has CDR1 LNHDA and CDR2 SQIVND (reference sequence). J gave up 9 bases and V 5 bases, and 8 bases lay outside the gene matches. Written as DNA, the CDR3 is TGTGCCAGTAGTCCGGGGGACAGGGAAGGTGAGCAGTTCTTC. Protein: CASSPGDREGEQFF.

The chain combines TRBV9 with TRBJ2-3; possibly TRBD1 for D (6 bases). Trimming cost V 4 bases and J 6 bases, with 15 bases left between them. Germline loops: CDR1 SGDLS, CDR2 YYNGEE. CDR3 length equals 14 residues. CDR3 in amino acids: CASSTTGSGDTQYF. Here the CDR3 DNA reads TGTGCCAGCAGCACTACAGGGAGTGGGGATACGCAGTATTTT. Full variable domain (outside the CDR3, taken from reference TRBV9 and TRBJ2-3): DSGVTQTPKHLITATGQRVTLRCSPRSGDLSVYWYQQSLDQGLQFLIQYYNGEERAKGNILERFSAQQFPDLHSELNLSSLELGDSALYFCASSTTGSGDTQYFGPGTRLTVL.

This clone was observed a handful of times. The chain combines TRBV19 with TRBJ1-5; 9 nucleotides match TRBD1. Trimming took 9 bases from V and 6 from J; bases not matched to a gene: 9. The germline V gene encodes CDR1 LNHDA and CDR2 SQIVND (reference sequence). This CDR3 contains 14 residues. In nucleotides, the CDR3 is TGTGCCAGCACCCGGACAGGGGAAGTTCAGCCCCAGCATTTT. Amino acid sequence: CASTRTGEVQPQHF.